Included here is one T cell receptor beta chain sequence, with context. What antigen it recognizes has not been identified. No per-base quality is available; no much larger clone lies one base away. The data derive from a study of blood T cell repertoires in COVID-19 (dated by TCRdb to about 2020). For the study in its entirety: Samples covering the acute and convalescent phases of COVID-19 were provided by collaborators in the United States, Italy and Spain. The material from the prospective study consisted of cDNA or gDNA derived from T cells, B-cell-depleted T cells, or PBMCs. Subjects who had been exposed to COVID-19, were actively infected with it, or had recovered from it provided the deeply sampled blood TCRbeta repertoires that made up the dataset. A freely available public database, intended as a resource for researchers studying the immune response to SARS-CoV-2, is where the repertoires were released. Samples came from the ongoing ImmuneRACE study (first 160 participants) plus 1,254 subjects from 6 global collaborators. Sample metadata almost always included a de-identified subject ID, COVID-19 status, age in years and sex. Where available, HLA class I and class II types were taken from metadata supplied by the sample provider and were not determined by assay-based typing.

TCRbeta CDR3 regions were amplified from genomic DNA by means of the immunoSEQ Assay, a bias-controlled multiplex PCR. On the study's bioinformatics: The number of nucleated cells in each sample was estimated by amplification of reference gene primers within the assay. To quantify the absolute abundance of each unique TCRbeta CDR3 rearrangement, sequence reads were collapsed and filtered. For each sample, productive Simpson clonality was calculated by taking the square root of Simpson's diversity index across productive rearrangements. TCRdb carries this immuneACCESS record with in-frame sequences only. Its versions omit some clonotypes, under half of them owing to an unresolved V gene in the studies checked, with the rest unexplained. The DNA gave D and trimming, while V, J and clone size come from that table. For this sample the table gives 350,000 or so clones, of which about 86% were detected only once. Almost 3% of the sample is in the top ten clones.

Relative to germline, V is 1 base shorter and J is 2 bases shorter, with 6 bases between their ends. Reading from cysteine to phenylalanine, the CDR3 counts 13 amino acids. The only DNA kept is the CDR3, 39 bases in frame from the first base. The germline V gene encodes CDR1 LGHNA and CDR2 YSLEER. Whole blood was collected in K2EDTA tubes by collaborating institutions according to the institutions' own protocols. Collaborator samples were shipped for TCRbeta analysis as frozen whole blood, isolated PBMCs, or DNA extracted from either sample type. What the research found in general, with its limitations: The quantity of clinical and demographic metadata differed by source and by participant and was supplied without curation.

The chain is assembled from TRBV4-3 and TRBJ2-7; matching of 6 bases hints at TRBD2 as the D gene. This clonotype originated in a man younger than 45 with active or convalescent COVID-19. The sample taken for sequencing was peripheral blood. The base sequence is TGCGCCAGCAGCCAAGCGGGGGCCTACGAGCAGTACTTC. This sequence encodes CASSQAGAYEQYF.